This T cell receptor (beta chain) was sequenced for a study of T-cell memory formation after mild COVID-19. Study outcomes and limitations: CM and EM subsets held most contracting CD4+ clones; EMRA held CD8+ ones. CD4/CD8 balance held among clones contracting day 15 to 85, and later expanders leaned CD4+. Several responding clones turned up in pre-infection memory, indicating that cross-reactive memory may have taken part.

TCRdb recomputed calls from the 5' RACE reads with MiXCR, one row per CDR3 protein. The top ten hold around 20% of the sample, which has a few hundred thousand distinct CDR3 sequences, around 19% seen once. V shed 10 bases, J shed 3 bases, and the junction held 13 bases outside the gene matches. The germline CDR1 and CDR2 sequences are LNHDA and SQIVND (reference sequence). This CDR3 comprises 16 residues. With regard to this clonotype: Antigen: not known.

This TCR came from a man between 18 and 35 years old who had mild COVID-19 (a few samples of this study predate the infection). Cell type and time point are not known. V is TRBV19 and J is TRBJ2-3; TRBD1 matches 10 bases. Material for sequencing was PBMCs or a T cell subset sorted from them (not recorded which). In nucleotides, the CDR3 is TGTGCCACCTCCCAGACAGGGGGCCTAGGGACAGATACGCAGTATTTT. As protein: CATSQTGGLGTDTQYF.